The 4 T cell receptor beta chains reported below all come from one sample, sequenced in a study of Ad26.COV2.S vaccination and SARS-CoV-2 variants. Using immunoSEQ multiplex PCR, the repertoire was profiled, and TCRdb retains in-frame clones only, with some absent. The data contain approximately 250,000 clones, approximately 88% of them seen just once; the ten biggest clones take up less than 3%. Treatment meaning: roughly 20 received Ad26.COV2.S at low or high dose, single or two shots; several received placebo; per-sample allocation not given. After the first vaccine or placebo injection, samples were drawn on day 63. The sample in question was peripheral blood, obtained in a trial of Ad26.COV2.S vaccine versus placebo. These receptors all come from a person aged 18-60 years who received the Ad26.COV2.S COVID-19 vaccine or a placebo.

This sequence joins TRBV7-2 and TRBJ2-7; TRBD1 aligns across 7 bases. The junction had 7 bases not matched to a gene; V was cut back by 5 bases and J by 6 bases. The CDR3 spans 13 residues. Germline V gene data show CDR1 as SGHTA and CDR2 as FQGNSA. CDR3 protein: CASSKDRWGEQYV. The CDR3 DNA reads TGTGCCAGCAGCAAGGACAGGTGGGGCGAGCAGTACGTC.

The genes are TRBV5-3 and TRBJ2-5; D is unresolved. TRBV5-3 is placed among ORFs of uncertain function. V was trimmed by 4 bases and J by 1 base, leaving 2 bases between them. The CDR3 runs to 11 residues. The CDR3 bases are TGTGCCAGAAGCACCCAAGAGACCCAGTACTTC. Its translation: CARSTQETQYF.

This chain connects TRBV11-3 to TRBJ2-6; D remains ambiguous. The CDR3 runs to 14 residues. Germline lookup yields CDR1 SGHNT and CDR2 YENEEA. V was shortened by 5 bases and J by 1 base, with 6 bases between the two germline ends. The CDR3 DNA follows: TGTGCCAGCAGCGGATCTTCTGGGGCCAACGTCCTGACTTTC. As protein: CASSGSSGANVLTF.

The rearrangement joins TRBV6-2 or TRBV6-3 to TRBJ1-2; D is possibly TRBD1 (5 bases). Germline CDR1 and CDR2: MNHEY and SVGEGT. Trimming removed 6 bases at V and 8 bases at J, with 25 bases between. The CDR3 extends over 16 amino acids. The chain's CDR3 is CASSLNVYGLRDGYTF. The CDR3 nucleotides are TGTGCCAGCAGCTTAAATGTGTACGGCCTAAGGGACGGCTACACCTTC.